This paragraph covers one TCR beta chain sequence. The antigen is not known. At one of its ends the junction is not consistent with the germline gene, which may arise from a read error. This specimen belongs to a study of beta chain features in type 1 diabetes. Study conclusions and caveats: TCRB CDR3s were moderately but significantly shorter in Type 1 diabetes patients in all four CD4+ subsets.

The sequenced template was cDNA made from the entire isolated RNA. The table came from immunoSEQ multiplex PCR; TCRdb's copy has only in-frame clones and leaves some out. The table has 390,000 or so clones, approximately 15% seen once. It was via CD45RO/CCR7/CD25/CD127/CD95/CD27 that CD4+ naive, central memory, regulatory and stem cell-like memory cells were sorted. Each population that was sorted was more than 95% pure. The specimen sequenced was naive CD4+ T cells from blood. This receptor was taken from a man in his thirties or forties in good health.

As DNA, the CDR3 is TGTGCTAGCAGCCCGGGACTAGCGGGAGGGACAGATACGCAGTATTTT. Translated: CASSPGLAGGTDTQYF. The chain carries TRBV7-7 and TRBJ2-3; 16 nucleotides match TRBD2. This CDR3 comprises 16 residues. Germline CDR1 reads SSHAT; CDR2 reads FNYEAQ (reference sequence).